The clone carrying this T cell receptor (beta chain) has a handful of counts. This specimen comes from a study of blood T cells in healthy people across ages. Together with a sample-barcoded 5' primer, a J-beta primer mix was included in a second PCR lasting about 6 to 12 cycles. Each CDR3 protein is one row after TCRdb ran MiXCR on the 5' RACE reads. The table shows hundreds of thousands of distinct CDR3 sequences, with about 53% occurring only once. The V end was cut by 3 bases, the J end by 5 bases, with 8 bases between. The CDR3 spans 13 residues. In germline, CDR1 is SGHTS, CDR2 YDEGEE. The specimen sequenced was blood. This receptor was taken from a man between 60 and 75 years old in good health. This rearrangement joins TRBV5-8 to TRBJ1-4; D call uncertain. This CDR3 reads CASSSEANEKLFF. The CDR3 nucleotides are TGTGCCAGCAGCTCCGAGGCGAATGAAAAACTGTTTTTT. The full variable domain, rest sourced from reference TRBV5-8 and TRBJ1-4, is EAGVTQSPTHLIKTRGQQATLRCSPISGHTSVYWYQQALGLGLQFLLWYDEGEERNRGNFPPRFSGRQFPNYSSELNVNALELEDSALYLCASSSEANEKLFFGSGTQLSVL.